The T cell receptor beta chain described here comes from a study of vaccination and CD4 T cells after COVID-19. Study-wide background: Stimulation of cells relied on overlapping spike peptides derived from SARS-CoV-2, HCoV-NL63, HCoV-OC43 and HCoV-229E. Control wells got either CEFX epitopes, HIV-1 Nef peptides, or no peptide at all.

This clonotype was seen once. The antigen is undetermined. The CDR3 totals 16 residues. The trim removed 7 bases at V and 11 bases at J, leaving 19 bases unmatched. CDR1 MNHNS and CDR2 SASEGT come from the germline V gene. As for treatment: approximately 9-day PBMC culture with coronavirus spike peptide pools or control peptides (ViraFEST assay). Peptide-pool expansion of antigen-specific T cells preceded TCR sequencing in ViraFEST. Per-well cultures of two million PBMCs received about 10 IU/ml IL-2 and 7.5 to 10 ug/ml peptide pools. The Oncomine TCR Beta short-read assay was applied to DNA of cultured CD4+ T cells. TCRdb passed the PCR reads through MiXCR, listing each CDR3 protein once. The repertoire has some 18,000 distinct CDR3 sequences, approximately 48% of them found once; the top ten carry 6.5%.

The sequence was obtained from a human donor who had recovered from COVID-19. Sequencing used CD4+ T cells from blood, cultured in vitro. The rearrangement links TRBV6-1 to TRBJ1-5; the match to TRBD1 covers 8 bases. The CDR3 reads CASTDRGRGPEQSQHF. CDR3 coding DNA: TGTGCCAGCACCGATCGTGGCAGGGGGCCGGAGCAGTCCCAGCATTTT.